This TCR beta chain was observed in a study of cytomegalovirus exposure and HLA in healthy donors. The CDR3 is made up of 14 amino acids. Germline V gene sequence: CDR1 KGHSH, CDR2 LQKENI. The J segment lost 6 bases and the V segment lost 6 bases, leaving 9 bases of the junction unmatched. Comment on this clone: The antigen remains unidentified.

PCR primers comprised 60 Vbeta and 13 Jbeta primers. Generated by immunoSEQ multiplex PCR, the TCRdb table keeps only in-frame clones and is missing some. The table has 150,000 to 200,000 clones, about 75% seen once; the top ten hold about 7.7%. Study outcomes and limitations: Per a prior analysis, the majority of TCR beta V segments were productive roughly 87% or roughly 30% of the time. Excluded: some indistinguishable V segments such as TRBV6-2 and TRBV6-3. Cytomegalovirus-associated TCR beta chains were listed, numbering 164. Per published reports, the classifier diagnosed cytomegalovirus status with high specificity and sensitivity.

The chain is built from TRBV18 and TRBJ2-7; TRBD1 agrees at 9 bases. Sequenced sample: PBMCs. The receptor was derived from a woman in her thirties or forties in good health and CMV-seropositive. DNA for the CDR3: TGTGCCAGCTCTGGACAGGGGAGAGGCGGCGAGCAGTACTTC. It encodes CASSGQGRGGEQYF.